The clone carrying this T cell receptor (beta chain) is medium-sized in the sample. Every patient underwent thyroid surgery untreated. Per the study methods: The distant-metastasis classifier for papillary thyroid cancer was built from CDR3 differences across clinicopathological groups. TCRdb ran MiXCR on the PCR reads. The V and J calls come from TCRdb's annotation, not from the publication. This repertoire shows some 10,000 clones, roughly 9.8% found once; its top ten account for approximately 6.9%. With 2 bases removed from V and 2 bases from J, the gap between germline ends came to 4 bases. CDR3 length equals 13 residues. CDR1 is LNHNV, CDR2 YYDKDF, per germline (reference sequence). The record originates from a study of metastatic and nonmetastatic thyroid tumors. Study background: Thyroid patients, malignant and benign, had repertoires compared across blood and tumor or nodule tissue.

V gene TRBV15 combines with J gene TRBJ1-5; D unresolved. The sequence was obtained from a female donor with papillary thyroid cancer or a benign thyroid nodule (not recorded which). Some clones in this sample may be carry-over from other donors' samples. Sequenced material: tumor tissue. The chain's CDR3 is CATSRQGNQPQHF. The CDR3 DNA follows: TGTGCCACCAGCAGACAGGGCAATCAGCCCCAGCATTTT.